A selection of T cell receptor beta chains follows, all from one sample in a study of OX40 agonist ivuxolimab in advanced cancers. The data were produced by immunoSEQ multiplex PCR, yet TCRdb's version contains in-frame clones alone and is incomplete. This table has about 58,000 clones, less than 90% appearing once. Source: CD4+ or CD8+ T cells sorted from blood, taken in a trial of the OX40 agonist ivuxolimab. These receptors were taken from an adult with an advanced solid tumor such as melanoma, head and neck, liver or kidney cancer. Each CDR3 is given with its conserved first and last residue. A D gene is named only where the DNA matches it firmly. Size values are once, few and many counts, or a class for expanded clones, and some rows have none.

V gene,D gene,CDR3 length,clone size,J gene,CDR3 protein,CDR3 DNA
TRBV29-1,-,11,-,TRBJ1-2,CSVPNEWGYTF,TGCAGCGTTCCCAATGAATGGGGCTACACCTTC
TRBV19,TRBD1,16,-,TRBJ2-6,CASSRDSGSGANVLTF,TGTGCCAGTAGTAGGGACAGTGGCTCTGGGGCCAACGTCCTGACTTTC
TRBV19,-,13,-,TRBJ1-1,CVSSMVVASQAFF,TGTGTCAGTAGTATGGTGGTAGCGTCCCAAGCTTTCTTT
TRBV29-1,TRBD1,13,-,TRBJ2-7,CSVTQTGGGEQYF,TGCAGCGTTACCCAGACAGGGGGCGGCGAGCAGTACTTC
TRBV29-1,-,14,once,TRBJ1-1,CSVEAARANTEAFF,TGCAGCGTTGAAGCAGCCAGGGCGAACACTGAAGCTTTCTTT
TRBV27,TRBD1,15,-,TRBJ1-5,CASSLRQGMAQPQHF,TGTGCCAGCAGTTTAAGACAGGGGATGGCTCAGCCCCAGCATTTT
TRBV27,TRBD1,14,-,TRBJ1-4,CASRSQGAGEKLFF,TGTGCCAGCAGATCACAGGGGGCTGGTGAAAAACTGTTTTTT
TRBV30,-,13,-,TRBJ1-1,CAWSRQRNTEAFF,TGTGCCTGGAGTCGACAGCGGAACACTGAAGCTTTCTTT
TRBV25-1,-,13,-,TRBJ2-7,CASSEYRGSEQYF,TGTGCCAGCAGTGAATATAGGGGGTCCGAGCAGTACTTC
TRBV5-3,TRBD1,18,-,TRBJ2-7,CARSLAHAGQGVGGEQYF,TGTGCCAGAAGCTTGGCCCATGCCGGACAGGGTGTTGGGGGCGAGCAGTACTTC
TRBV27,-,15,few,TRBJ2-1,CASSLVAAGPNEQFF,TGTGCCAGCAGTTTAGTGGCGGCAGGGCCCAATGAGCAGTTCTTC
TRBV7-2,TRBD1,13,-,TRBJ2-7,CASSWDSAYEQYF,TGTGCCAGCAGCTGGGACAGCGCCTACGAGCAGTACTTC
TRBV6-1,-,16,-,TRBJ2-3,CASSELQVHITDTQYF,TGTGCCAGCAGTGAACTACAGGTACATATCACAGATACGCAGTATTTT
TRBV5-4,-,14,-,TRBJ2-2,CASSFRTNTGELFF,TGTGCCAGCAGCTTTAGGACTAACACCGGGGAGCTGTTTTTT
TRBV19,-,15,-,TRBJ1-5,CASRVRDTPNQPQHF,TGTGCCAGTAGAGTCCGGGACACCCCAAATCAGCCCCAGCATTTT
TRBV6-6,TRBD2,15,-,TRBJ2-1,CASSYVLGGGSEQFF,TGTGCCAGCAGTTATGTCCTCGGGGGGGGGAGTGAGCAGTTCTTC
TRBV6-5,TRBD1,15,-,TRBJ1-5,CASRRGQGQNQPQHF,TGTGCCAGCAGACGCGGACAGGGACAAAATCAGCCCCAGCATTTT
TRBV6-5,-,14,-,TRBJ1-6,CASSREYYNSPLHF,TGTGCCAGCAGTCGGGAATACTATAATTCACCCCTCCACTTT
TRBV27,TRBD2,13,-,TRBJ2-1,CASMGGAGNEQFF,TGTGCCAGCATGGGAGGGGCGGGCAATGAGCAGTTCTTC
TRBV5-5,TRBD1,15,once,TRBJ2-7,CASSLATGGIYEQYF,TGTGCCAGCAGCTTGGCGACAGGGGGCATCTACGAGCAGTACTTC
TRBV2,TRBD2,17,-,TRBJ2-5,CASSWTSGLGGQETQYF,TGTGCCAGCAGTTGGACTAGCGGCTTGGGGGGCCAAGAGACCCAGTACTTC
TRBV6-5,-,15,-,TRBJ1-1,CASSYSGGVNTEAFF,TGTGCCAGCAGTTACTCGGGGGGGGTGAACACTGAAGCTTTCTTT
TRBV4-1,-,11,-,TRBJ2-2,CASSLEGELFF,TGCGCCAGCAGCCTAGAGGGGGAGCTGTTTTTT
TRBV7-2,TRBD1,16,-,TRBJ2-2,CASSSGRQGMIGELFF,TGTGCCAGCAGCTCCGGCCGACAGGGGATGATCGGGGAGCTGTTTTTT
TRBV7-2,TRBD2,16,-,TRBJ2-1,CASSFSGAAPYNEQFF,TGTGCCAGCAGCTTTAGCGGGGCCGCCCCTTACAATGAGCAGTTCTTC
TRBV19,TRBD1,16,-,TRBJ1-2,CASSIPWTGRRYGYTF,TGTGCCAGTAGTATTCCATGGACAGGGCGTCGCTATGGCTACACCTTC
TRBV19,TRBD2,16,-,TRBJ2-5,CASRRMAGADQETQYF,TGTGCCAGTAGGCGGATGGCGGGAGCCGACCAAGAGACCCAGTACTTC
TRBV9,-,14,-,TRBJ1-1,CASSVVTTGTEAFF,TGTGCCAGCAGCGTAGTAACGACAGGCACTGAAGCTTTCTTT
TRBV28,-,12,-,TRBJ1-5,CASSLGGRPQHF,TGTGCCAGCAGTTTGGGGGGGAGGCCCCAGCATTTT
TRBV5-1,TRBD1,14,-,TRBJ2-7,CASSLAGGVGEQYF,TGCGCCAGCAGCTTGGCAGGGGGCGTAGGGGAGCAGTACTTC
TRBV9,-,14,-,TRBJ2-5,CASSVGGSGETQYF,TGTGCCAGCAGCGTAGGGGGGAGCGGAGAGACCCAGTACTTC
TRBV19,-,15,-,TRBJ1-5,CASSRQELSNQPQHF,TGTGCCAGTAGTCGACAGGAACTTAGCAATCAGCCCCAGCATTTT
TRBV18,TRBD1,15,once,TRBJ1-2,CASSPRDRGKPGYTF,TGTGCCAGCTCACCTCGAGACAGGGGAAAGCCTGGCTACACCTTC
TRBV2,TRBD2,15,-,TRBJ2-1,CASSPGLASYNEQFF,TGTGCCAGCAGTCCGGGACTAGCTTCCTACAATGAGCAGTTCTTC
TRBV5-1,-,15,-,TRBJ2-1,CASSSLAGSYNEQFF,TGCGCCAGCAGCTCGCTGGCCGGCAGCTACAATGAGCAGTTCTTC
TRBV11-2,-,15,-,TRBJ1-3,CASSFYGLSGNTIYF,TGTGCCAGCAGCTTCTACGGCCTCTCTGGAAACACCATATATTTT
TRBV2,-,14,few,TRBJ1-1,CASSLTGLNTEAFF,TGTGCCAGCTCGTTGACGGGGTTGAACACTGAAGCTTTCTTT
TRBV29-1,-,14,-,TRBJ2-7,CSVGGREANYEQYF,TGCAGCGTTGGAGGTAGAGAGGCGAACTACGAGCAGTACTTC
TRBV13,TRBD1,15,-,TRBJ2-6,CASSLRGLGANVLTF,TGTGCCAGCAGCCTCAGGGGGCTTGGGGCCAACGTCCTGACTTTC
TRBV5-1,-,15,medium-sized,TRBJ1-4,CASSLAQGRHEKLFF,TGCGCCAGCAGCTTGGCTCAGGGGAGACATGAAAAACTGTTTTTT
TRBV20-1,-,11,-,TRBJ2-5,CSGLLQETQYF,TGCAGTGGACTACTCCAAGAGACCCAGTACTTC
TRBV13,TRBD2,17,-,TRBJ2-5,CASSLRELAVPRETQYF,TGTGCCAGCAGCTTAAGGGAACTAGCGGTCCCGAGGGAGACCCAGTACTTC
TRBV5-1,-,13,-,TRBJ1-2,CASSLGGDYGYTF,TGCGCCAGCAGCTTAGGAGGCGACTATGGCTACACCTTC
TRBV5-1,-,17,-,TRBJ2-3,CASSLAGWGASTDTQYF,TGCGCCAGCAGCTTGGCCGGTTGGGGCGCTAGCACAGATACGCAGTATTTT
TRBV27,-,16,-,TRBJ2-7,CASSIIRVSSSYEQYF,TGTGCCAGCAGTATCATTCGGGTATCCTCATCCTACGAGCAGTACTTC
TRBV30,-,13,-,TRBJ1-1,CAWRANRLTGAFF,TGTGCCTGGAGGGCTAATCGATTGACTGGAGCTTTCTTT
TRBV5-1,-,15,once,TRBJ2-3,CASSLEFARSDTQYF,TGCGCCAGCAGCTTGGAATTCGCTAGATCAGATACGCAGTATTTT
TRBV7-3,TRBD2,15,-,TRBJ2-3,CASSPSGRRTDTQYF,TGTGCCAGCTCCCCTAGCGGGCGCCGCACAGATACGCAGTATTTT
TRBV5-6,-,15,-,TRBJ2-3,CASSLRTSGEHTQYF,TGTGCCAGCAGCTTGCGGACCTCAGGGGAGCATACGCAGTATTTT
TRBV6-6,-,14,-,TRBJ1-1,CASSPPEGNTEAFF,TGTGCCAGCAGTCCTCCTGAAGGGAACACTGAAGCTTTCTTT
TRBV5-1,-,15,-,TRBJ1-3,CASSFKGELGNTIYF,TGCGCCAGCAGCTTCAAGGGGGAACTTGGAAACACCATATATTTT
TRBV5-4,-,14,once,TRBJ1-2,CASSHPTVFHGYTF,TGTGCCAGCAGCCACCCAACAGTCTTCCATGGCTACACCTTC
TRBV9,TRBD1,13,-,TRBJ1-1,CASSVQGGTEAFF,TGTGCCAGCAGCGTACAGGGGGGTACTGAAGCTTTCTTT
TRBV28,-,14,-,TRBJ2-7,CASSLPGTPKEQYF,TGTGCCAGCAGTTTGCCCGGGACTCCCAAGGAGCAGTACTTC
TRBV7-9,-,13,-,TRBJ1-2,CASSSSGASVHTF,TGTGCCAGCAGCTCCTCGGGAGCCTCGGTCCACACCTTC